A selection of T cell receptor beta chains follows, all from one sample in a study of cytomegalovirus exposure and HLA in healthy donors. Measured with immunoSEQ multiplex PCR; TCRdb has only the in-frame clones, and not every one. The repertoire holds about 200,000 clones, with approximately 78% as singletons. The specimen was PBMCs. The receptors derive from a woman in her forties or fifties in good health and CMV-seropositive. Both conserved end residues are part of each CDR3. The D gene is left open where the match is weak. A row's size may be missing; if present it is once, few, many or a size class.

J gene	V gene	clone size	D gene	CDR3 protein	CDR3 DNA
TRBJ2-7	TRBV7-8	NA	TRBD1	CASSPRGWGNYEQYF	TGTGCCAGCAGCCCCAGGGGGTGGGGGAACTACGAGCAGTACTTC
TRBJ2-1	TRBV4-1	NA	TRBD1	CASSSPGQDNEQFF	TGCGCCAGCAGCTCTCCTGGACAGGACAATGAGCAGTTCTTC
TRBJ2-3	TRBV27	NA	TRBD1	CASSGTVTDTQYF	TGTGCCAGCAGTGGGACAGTCACAGATACGCAGTATTTT
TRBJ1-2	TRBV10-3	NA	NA	CAISEGQGGYTF	TGTGCCATCAGTGAGGGACAAGGTGGCTACACCTTC
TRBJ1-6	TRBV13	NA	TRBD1	CASSSLTGDNSPLHF	TGTGCCAGCAGCTCTCTGACAGGGGATAATTCACCCCTCCACTTT
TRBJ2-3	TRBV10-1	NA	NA	CASSGIQGLAQYF	TGCGCCAGCAGTGGGATCCAGGGGCTGGCGCAGTATTTT
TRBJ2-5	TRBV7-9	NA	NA	CASSWRVLQETQYF	TGTGCCAGCAGCTGGAGGGTCCTCCAAGAGACCCAGTACTTC
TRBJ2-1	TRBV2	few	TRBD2	CASSPGLAGGGNEQFF	TGTGCCAGCAGCCCCGGACTAGCGGGGGGCGGGAATGAGCAGTTCTTC
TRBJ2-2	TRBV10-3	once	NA	CAISDAGRGNTGELFF	TGTGCCATCAGTGATGCGGGAAGGGGGAACACCGGGGAGCTGTTTTTT
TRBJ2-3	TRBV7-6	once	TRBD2	CASSQTGLAGADTQYF	TGTGCCAGCAGCCAGACGGGACTAGCGGGAGCAGATACGCAGTATTTT
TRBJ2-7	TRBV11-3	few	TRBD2	CASSLDIWLAGGSYEQYF	TGTGCCAGCAGCTTAGATATCTGGCTAGCGGGGGGGTCCTACGAGCAGTACTTC
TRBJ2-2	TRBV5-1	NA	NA	CASSDSRQGSTGELFF	TGCGCCAGCAGCGACAGTAGGCAGGGGAGCACCGGGGAGCTGTTTTTT
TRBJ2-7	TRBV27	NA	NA	CASSKSWDSIYEQYF	TGTGCCAGCAGTAAATCCTGGGACTCCATCTACGAGCAGTACTTC
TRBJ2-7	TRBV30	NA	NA	CAWSVGSSYEQYF	TGTGCCTGGAGTGTAGGGAGCTCCTACGAGCAGTACTTC